One and the same sample provided the 3 T cell receptor beta chains below, sequenced in a study of T cell changes during pregnancy in multiple sclerosis. Produced via immunoSEQ multiplex PCR; TCRdb's table is partial and in-frame only. Among roughly 38,000 clones, about 90% were seen once, and the ten largest hold about 27%. Here the sequenced sample was CD8+ T cells from peripheral blood mononuclear cells, taken before pregnancy. Receptors were obtained from a female donor with multiple sclerosis, enrolled in a pregnancy study.

The CDR3 sequence is CASSIRRVAYNEQFF. CDR3 bases: TGTGCCAGTAGTATCCGCAGGGTAGCCTACAATGAGCAGTTCTTC. The V gene is TRBV19, the J gene TRBJ2-1; a weak D match, TRBD1 (5 bases). The V gene's germline CDR1 is LNHDA and CDR2 SQIVND (reference sequence). V was pared by 3 bases and J by 2 bases, with 11 bases between. The CDR3 sequence is 15 residues long.

A few counts support this clone. J is TRBJ1-3 and V is TRBV2, with D unclear. This CDR3 contains 15 residues. CDR1 and CDR2 from the germline V gene are SNHLY and FYNNEI. V lost 7 bases and J 0 bases, leaving 13 bases between the germline ends. CDR3 coding DNA: TGTGCCAGCATCGGGGAGGTGAGCTCTGGAAACACCATATATTTT. Translating gives CASIGEVSSGNTIYF.

The chain is built from TRBV2 and TRBJ2-1, with D possibly matching TRBD1 (6 bases). Trimming shortened V by 8 bases and J by 6 bases, and 11 bases separated the two germline ends. CDR1 is SNHLY and CDR2 is FYNNEI in the germline V gene. The length of the CDR3 is 12 residues. The CDR3 DNA reads as TGTGCCAGCGGAGGACAGTTCAATGAGCAGTTCTTC. It encodes CASGGQFNEQFF.